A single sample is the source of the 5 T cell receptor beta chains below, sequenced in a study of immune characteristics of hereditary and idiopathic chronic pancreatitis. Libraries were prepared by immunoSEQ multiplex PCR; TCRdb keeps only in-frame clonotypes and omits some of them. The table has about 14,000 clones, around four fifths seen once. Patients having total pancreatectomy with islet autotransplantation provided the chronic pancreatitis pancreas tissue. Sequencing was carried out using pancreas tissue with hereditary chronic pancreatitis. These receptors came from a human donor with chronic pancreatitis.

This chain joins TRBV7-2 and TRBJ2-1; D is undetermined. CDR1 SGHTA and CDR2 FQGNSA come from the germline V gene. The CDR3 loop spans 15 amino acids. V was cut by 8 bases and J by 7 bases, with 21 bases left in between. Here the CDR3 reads CASSLNPLFVNEQFF. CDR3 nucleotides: TGTGCCAGCTCCCTTAATCCCCTTTTCGTTAATGAGCAGTTCTTC.

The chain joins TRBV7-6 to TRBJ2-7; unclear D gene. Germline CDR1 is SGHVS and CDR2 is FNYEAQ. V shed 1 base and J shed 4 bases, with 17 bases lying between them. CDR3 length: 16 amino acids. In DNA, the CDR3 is TGTGCCAGCAGCTTAGGCGGACCTGACGAACCTTACGAGCAGTACTTC. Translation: CASSLGGPDEPYEQYF.

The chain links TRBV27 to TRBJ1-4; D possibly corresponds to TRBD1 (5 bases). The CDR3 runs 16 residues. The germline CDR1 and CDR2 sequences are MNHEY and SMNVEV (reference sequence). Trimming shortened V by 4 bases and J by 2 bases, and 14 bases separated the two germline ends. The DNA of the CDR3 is TGTGCCAGCAGTTCCCGCGGGAAGGGGACTAATGAAAAACTGTTTTTT. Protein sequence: CASSSRGKGTNEKLFF.

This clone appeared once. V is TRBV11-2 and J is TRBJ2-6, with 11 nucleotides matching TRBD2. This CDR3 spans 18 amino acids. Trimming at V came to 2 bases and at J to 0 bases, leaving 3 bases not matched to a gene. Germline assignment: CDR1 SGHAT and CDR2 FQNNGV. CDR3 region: CASSLRLAGSSGANVLTF. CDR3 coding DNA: TGTGCCAGCAGCTTAAGACTAGCGGGATCCTCTGGGGCCAACGTCCTGACTTTC.

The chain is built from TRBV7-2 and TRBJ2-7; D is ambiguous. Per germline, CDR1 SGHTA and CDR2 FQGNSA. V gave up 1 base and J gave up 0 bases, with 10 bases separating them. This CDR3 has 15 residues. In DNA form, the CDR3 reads TGTGCCAGCAGCTTAGAAGGCAGCCGCTCCTACGAGCAGTACTTC. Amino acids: CASSLEGSRSYEQYF.